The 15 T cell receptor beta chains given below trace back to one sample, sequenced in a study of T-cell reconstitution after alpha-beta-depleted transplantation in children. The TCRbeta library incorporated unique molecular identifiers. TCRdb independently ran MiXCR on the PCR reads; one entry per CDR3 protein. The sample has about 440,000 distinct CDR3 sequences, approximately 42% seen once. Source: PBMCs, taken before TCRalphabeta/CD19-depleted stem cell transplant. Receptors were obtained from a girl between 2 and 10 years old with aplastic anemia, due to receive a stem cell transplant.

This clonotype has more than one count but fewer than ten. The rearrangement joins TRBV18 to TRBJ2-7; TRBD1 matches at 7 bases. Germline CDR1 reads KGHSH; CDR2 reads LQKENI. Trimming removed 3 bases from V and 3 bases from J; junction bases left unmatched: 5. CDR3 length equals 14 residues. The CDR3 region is CASSPPTGLYEQYF. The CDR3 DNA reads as TGTGCCAGCTCACCGCCGACAGGGCTCTACGAGCAGTACTTC.

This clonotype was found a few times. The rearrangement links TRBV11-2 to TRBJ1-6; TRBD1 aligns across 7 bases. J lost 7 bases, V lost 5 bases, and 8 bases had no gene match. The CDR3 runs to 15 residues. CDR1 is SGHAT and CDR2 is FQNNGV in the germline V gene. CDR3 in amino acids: CASSEQTGSNSPLHF. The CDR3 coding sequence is TGTGCCAGCAGCGAACAGACAGGGAGCAATTCACCCCTCCACTTT. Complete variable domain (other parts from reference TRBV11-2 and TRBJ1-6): EAGVAQSPRYKIIEKRQSVAFWCNPISGHATLYWYQQILGQGPKLLIQFQNNGVVDDSQLPKDRFSAERLKGVDSTLKIQPAKLEDSAVYLCASSEQTGSNSPLHFGNGTRLTVT.

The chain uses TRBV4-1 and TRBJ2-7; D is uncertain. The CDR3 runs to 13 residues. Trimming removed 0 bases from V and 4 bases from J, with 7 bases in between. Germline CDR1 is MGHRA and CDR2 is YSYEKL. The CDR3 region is CASSQDLGYEQYF. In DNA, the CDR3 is TGCGCCAGCAGCCAAGATTTGGGGTACGAGCAGTACTTC.

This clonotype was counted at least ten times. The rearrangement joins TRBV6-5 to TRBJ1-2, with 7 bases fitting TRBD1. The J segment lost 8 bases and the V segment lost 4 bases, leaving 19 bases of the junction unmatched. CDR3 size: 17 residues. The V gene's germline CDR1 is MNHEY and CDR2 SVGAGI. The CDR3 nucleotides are TGTGCCAGCAGTTCCGAGAGCAACAGGGGACTAGAGAGCGGCTACACCTTC. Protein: CASSSESNRGLESGYTF.

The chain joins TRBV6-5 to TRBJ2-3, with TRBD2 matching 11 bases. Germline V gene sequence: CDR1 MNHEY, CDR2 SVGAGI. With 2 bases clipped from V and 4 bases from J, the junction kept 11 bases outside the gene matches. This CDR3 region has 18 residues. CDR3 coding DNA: TGTGCCAGCAGTTACAGGCGACCTCTAGCGGGAGGCGCAGATACGCAGTATTTT. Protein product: CASSYRRPLAGGADTQYF.

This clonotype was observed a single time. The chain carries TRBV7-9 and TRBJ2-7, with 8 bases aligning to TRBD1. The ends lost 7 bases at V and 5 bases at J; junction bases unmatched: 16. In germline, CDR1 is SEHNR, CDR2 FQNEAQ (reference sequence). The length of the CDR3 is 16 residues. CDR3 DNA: TGTGCCAGCATCCGGGTCGTAGGACAGGGATCGGACGAGCAGTACTTC. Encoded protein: CASIRVVGQGSDEQYF.

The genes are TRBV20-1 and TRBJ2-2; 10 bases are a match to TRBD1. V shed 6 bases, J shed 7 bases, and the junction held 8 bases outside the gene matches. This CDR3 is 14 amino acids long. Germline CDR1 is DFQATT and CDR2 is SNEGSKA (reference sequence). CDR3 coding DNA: TGCAGTGCGCCAAGACAGGGGGCAGGCGGGGAGCTGTTTTTT. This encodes CSAPRQGAGGELFF.

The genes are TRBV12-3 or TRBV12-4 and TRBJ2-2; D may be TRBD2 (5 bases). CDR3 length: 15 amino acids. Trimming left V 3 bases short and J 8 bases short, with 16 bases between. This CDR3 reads CASSLGRPPGGELFF. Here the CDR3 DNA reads TGTGCCAGCAGTTTGGGGAGACCCCCCGGGGGGGAGCTGTTTTTT.

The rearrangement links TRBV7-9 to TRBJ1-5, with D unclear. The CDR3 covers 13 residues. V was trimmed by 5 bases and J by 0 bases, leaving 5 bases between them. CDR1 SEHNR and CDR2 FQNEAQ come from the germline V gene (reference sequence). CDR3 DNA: TGTGCCAGCAGCCCGTATAGCAATCAGCCCCAGCATTTT. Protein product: CASSPYSNQPQHF.

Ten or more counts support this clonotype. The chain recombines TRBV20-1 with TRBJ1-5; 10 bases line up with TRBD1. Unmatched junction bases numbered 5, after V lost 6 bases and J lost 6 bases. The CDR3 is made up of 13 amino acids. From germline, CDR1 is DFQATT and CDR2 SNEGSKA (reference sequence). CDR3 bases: TGCAGTGCCTGGGACAGGGGAAGTCAGCCCCAGCATTTT. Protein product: CSAWDRGSQPQHF.

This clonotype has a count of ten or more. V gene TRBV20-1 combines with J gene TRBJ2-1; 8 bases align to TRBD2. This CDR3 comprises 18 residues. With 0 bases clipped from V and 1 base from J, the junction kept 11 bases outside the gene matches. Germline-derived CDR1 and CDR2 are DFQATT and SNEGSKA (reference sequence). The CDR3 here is CSARDPSRLARSYNEQFF. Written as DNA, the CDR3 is TGCAGTGCTAGAGACCCCTCCCGACTAGCGAGATCCTACAATGAGCAGTTCTTC.

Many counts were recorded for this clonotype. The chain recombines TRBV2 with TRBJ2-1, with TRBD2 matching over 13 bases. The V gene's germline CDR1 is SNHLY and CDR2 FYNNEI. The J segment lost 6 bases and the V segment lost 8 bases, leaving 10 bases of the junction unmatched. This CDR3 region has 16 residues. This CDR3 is CASLGSLAGGLNEQFF. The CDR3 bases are TGTGCCAGCTTAGGTTCACTAGCGGGAGGGCTCAATGAGCAGTTCTTC.

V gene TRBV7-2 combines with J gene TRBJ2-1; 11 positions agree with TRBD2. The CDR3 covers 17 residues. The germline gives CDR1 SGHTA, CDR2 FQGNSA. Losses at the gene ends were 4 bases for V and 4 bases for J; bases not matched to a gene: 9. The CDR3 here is CASSSPGLAVLYNEQFF. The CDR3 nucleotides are TGTGCCAGCAGCTCCCCGGGACTAGCGGTTCTTTACAATGAGCAGTTCTTC. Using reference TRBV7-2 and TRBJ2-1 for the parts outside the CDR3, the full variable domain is GAGVSQSPSNKVTEKGKDVELRCDPISGHTALYWYRQSLGQGLEFLIYFQGNSAPDKSGLPSDRFSAERTGGSVSTLTIQRTQQEDSAVYLCASSSPGLAVLYNEQFFGPGTRLTVL.

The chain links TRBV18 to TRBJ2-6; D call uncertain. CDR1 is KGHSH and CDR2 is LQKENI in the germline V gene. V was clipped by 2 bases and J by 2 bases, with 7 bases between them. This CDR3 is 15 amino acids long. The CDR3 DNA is TGTGCCAGCTCACCAAGGGTAACTGGGGCCAACGTCCTGACTTTC. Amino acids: CASSPRVTGANVLTF.

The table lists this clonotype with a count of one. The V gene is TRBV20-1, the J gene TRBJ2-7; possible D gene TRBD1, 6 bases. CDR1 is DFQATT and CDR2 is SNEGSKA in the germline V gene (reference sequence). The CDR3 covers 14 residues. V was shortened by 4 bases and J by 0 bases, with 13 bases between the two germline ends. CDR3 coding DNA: TGCAGTGCTAAACCCCCGGACAGCTCCTACGAGCAGTACTTC. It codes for CSAKPPDSSYEQYF.